Below are 4 T cell receptor beta chains sequenced from a single sample in a study of T-cell reconstitution after alpha-beta-depleted transplantation in children. For TCRbeta, the library was prepared with unique molecular identifiers. TCRdb itself ran the PCR reads through MiXCR, one entry per CDR3 protein. This sample has 900,000 or so distinct CDR3 sequences, with around 15% found just once. The source was PBMCs, mostly from graft donor cells, collected 360 days after TCRalphabeta/CD19-depleted stem cell transplant. Every receptor here comes from a male patient aged 10 to 17 who had a stem cell transplant for acute lymphoblastic leukemia, so the T cells may come from the graft donor.

In the case of this clonotype: A read error may produce the germline difference seen at one junction end. This rearrangement joins TRBV6-2 or TRBV6-3 to TRBJ2-7; D call uncertain. CDR1 and CDR2 (germline): MNHEY, SVGEGT. The CDR3 covers 14 residues. The CDR3, as DNA: TGTGCCAGCCGTTACAGAACGCTTGGGTACGAGCAGTACTTC. As protein: CASRYRTLGYEQYF.

The genes are TRBV6-5 and TRBJ2-1; D call uncertain. V lost 6 bases and J 11 bases, leaving 14 bases between the germline ends. The CDR3 is made up of 12 amino acids. Germline CDR1 MNHEY, CDR2 SVGAGI. The DNA of the CDR3 is TGTGCCAGCAGCTTCGACGACCGGAAGCAGTTCTTC. It is translated as CASSFDDRKQFF.

This clonotype was seen a few times. The J gene is TRBJ1-4, the V gene TRBV25-1, with D hard to call. V gave up 2 bases and J gave up 5 bases, with 15 bases separating them. Germline V gene lookup returns CDR1 MGHDK and CDR2 SYGVNS. The length of the CDR3 is 16 residues. For the CDR3, the DNA is TGTGCCAGCAGTGAAGGAGCCAGGAGTGGAAATGAAAAACTGTTTTTT. It encodes CASSEGARSGNEKLFF.

The chain couples TRBV29-1 to TRBJ2-1; 9 nucleotides agree with TRBD2. The CDR3 has 15 amino acids. CDR1 and CDR2 (germline): SQVTM, ANQGSEA. The V and J ends lost 5 bases and 10 bases, in that order; junction bases with no gene match: 15. The CDR3 region is CSVPKGLASIIEQFF. CDR3 nucleotides: TGCAGCGTTCCCAAAGGACTAGCGTCGATCATCGAGCAGTTCTTC.